A few counts support the clone carrying this T cell receptor (beta chain). The antigen is unknown. This sample is drawn from a study of T-cell reconstitution after alpha-beta-depleted transplantation in children. Whole-study results and caveats: Fresh T-cell production supplied most of the T-cell counts and diversity seen one year after transplant. At around two months after transplant, the alpha-beta T cells were reportedly derived from several hundred expanded clones that came from non-depleted graft cells. Surviving recipient T cells and thymic progenitors underlay high day-60 TCRbeta diversity in some patients.

From germline, CDR1 is SQVTM and CDR2 ANQGSEA. V lost 7 bases, J lost 2 bases, and 2 bases stayed unmatched. CDR3 size: 12 residues. Library preparation (for TCRbeta) was performed with unique molecular identifiers. Each CDR3 protein is one row after TCRdb ran MiXCR on the PCR reads. Found here are around 300,000 distinct CDR3 sequences, around 25% of them singletons; the top ten hold roughly 9.8%. The V and J genes are TRBV29-1 and TRBJ1-2, with 9 bases matching TRBD1. This material consisted of PBMCs, mostly from graft donor cells, taken 180 days after TCRalphabeta/CD19-depleted stem cell transplant. This clonotype was sampled from a male patient younger than 18 who had a stem cell transplant for acute lymphoblastic leukemia, so the T cells may come from the graft donor. CDR3 region: CSGTGANYGYTF. The CDR3 DNA reads TGCAGCGGGACAGGGGCGAACTATGGCTACACCTTC.